This T cell receptor beta chain was observed in a study of a mutant IDH1 vaccine in newly diagnosed glioma. TCRdb's copy holds only in-frame clones and misses some; the assay was immunoSEQ multiplex PCR. The sample gives approximately 33,000 clones, 60% to 85% of which show up once; over 7.5% is in the top ten. To note about this clone: The target antigen is unknown.

The V end lost 5 bases, the J end lost 5 bases, and 18 bases lay between the germline ends. From germline, CDR1 is SGHAT and CDR2 FQNNGV. This CDR3 spans 15 amino acids. The time point denotes: week 47, end of study. A 20-mer mutant IDH1 peptide at 300 ug was injected subcutaneously with topical imiquimod. Newly diagnosed WHO grade 3 or 4 IDH1-mutant, ATRX-lost astrocytomas were identified in the donors. This chain connects TRBV11-2 to TRBJ2-5; tentatively, D is TRBD1 or TRBD2 (6 bases each). This clonotype was sampled from a man in his forties or fifties with glioma. The material sequenced was PBMCs, taken from a glioma patient whose treatment included an IDH1 peptide vaccine. The CDR3 reads CASSTSPGAGETQYF. The DNA for the CDR3 is TGTGCCAGCAGCACGAGCCCGGGGGCCGGGGAGACCCAGTACTTC. The full variable domain, with the rest looked up from reference TRBV11-2 and TRBJ2-5, is EAGVAQSPRYKIIEKRQSVAFWCNPISGHATLYWYQQILGQGPKLLIQFQNNGVVDDSQLPKDRFSAERLKGVDSTLKIQPAKLEDSAVYLCASSTSPGAGETQYFGPGTRLLVL.